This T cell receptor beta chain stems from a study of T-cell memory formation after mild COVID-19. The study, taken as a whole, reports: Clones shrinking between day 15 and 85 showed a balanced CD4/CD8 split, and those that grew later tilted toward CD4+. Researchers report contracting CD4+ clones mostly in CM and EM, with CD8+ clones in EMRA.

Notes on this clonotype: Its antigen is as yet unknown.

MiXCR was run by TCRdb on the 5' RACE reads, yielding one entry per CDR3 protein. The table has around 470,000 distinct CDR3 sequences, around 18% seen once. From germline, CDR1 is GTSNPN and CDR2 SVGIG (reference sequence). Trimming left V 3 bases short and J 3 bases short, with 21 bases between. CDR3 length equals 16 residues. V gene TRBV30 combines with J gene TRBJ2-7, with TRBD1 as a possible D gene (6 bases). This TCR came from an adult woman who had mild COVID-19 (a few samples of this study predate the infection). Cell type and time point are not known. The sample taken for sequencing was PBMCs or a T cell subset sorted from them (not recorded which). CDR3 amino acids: CAWRLGFGQFFYEQYF. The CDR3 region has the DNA TGTGCCTGGAGACTAGGCTTCGGACAGTTTTTCTACGAGCAGTACTTC.